The entry below describes one TCR beta chain. The antigen remains unidentified. The CDR3 spans 16 residues. V lost 4 bases to trimming and J lost 8 bases; unmatched junction nucleotides: 7. Per the germline V gene, CDR1 is LNHNV and CDR2 is YYDKDF (reference sequence). This sample was taken from a study of T and B cells in COVID-19 patients. Turning to the study itself: Most recovered patients had mild to moderate COVID-19 treated as outpatients.

BIOMED2 TRB-A/B primer pools were used in multiplex TRB PCR. MiXCR, run by TCRdb on the multiplex PCR reads, gives a single entry per CDR3 protein. The table shows around 15,000 distinct CDR3 sequences, with under 30% occurring only once. TRB was amplified from about 260-540 ng of blood genomic DNA. The study's findings and limits: Patients with COVID-19 reportedly showed strongly skewed T cell receptor beta variable and joining gene usage. No sequencing was yet done of CD4+, regulatory or CD8+ subsets, or of SARS-CoV-2-responsive or tetramer+ sorted cells. Blood from mildly ill patients while symptomatic, and early samples from severe cases, were scarce.

The origin of this receptor is a human donor who had recovered from COVID-19. The gene calls are TRBV15 and TRBJ2-1; 14 bases line up with TRBD2. The specimen was blood. The CDR3: CATSTGLAGAGDEQFF. CDR3 DNA sequence: TGTGCCACCAGCACGGGACTAGCGGGGGCCGGGGATGAGCAGTTCTTC.